The 21 T cell receptor beta chains given below trace back to one sample, sequenced in a study of T cells in women clearing cervical HPV infection. Clones were sequenced by immunoSEQ multiplex PCR, and TCRdb holds only the in-frame ones, with some missing. The listing records 45,000 to 50,000 clones. The sample was blood buffy coat. The receptors were gathered from a woman aged 18 to 75 with a cervical HPV16 infection that either progressed to CIN3+ or cleared (not recorded which).

With regard to this clone: The CDR3 extends 3 residues past the end of the read, so its final part is completed from the germline J gene. The chain has TRBV30 and TRBJ2-7; 10 bases agree with TRBD2. Trimming took 8 bases from V and 2 from J; bases not matched to a gene: 0. This CDR3 region has 11 residues. Looked up from germline, CDR1 is GTSNPN and CDR2 is SVGIG (reference sequence). The CDR3 spells CAGLAAYEQYF. CDR3 DNA, as far as it was read: TGTGCCGGACTAGCGGCCTACGAG.

The sequenced part of the CDR3 DNA is TGCAGCGTTATGACCCTAGCTAATTCACCA. This codes for CSVMTLANSP. In full, the CDR3 is CSVMTLANSPLFF. The chain links TRBV29-1 to TRBJ1-4; D gene ambiguous. The read halts 3 residues ahead of the CDR3 end, with the missing end drawn from the germline J gene. CDR1 is SQVTM and CDR2 is ANQGSEA in the germline V gene. There are 13 residues in the CDR3.

Turning to this clone: The read is 3 residues too short to cover the CDR3 end, so that end is filled in from the germline J gene. The chain recombines TRBV2 with TRBJ2-1; 7 bases are shared with TRBD2. The V gene end was trimmed by 8 bases and the J gene end by 6 bases; junction bases not matched to a gene: 7. Germline CDR1 reads SNHLY; CDR2 reads FYNNEI. The length of the CDR3 is 13 residues. CDR3: CASVAGVGNEQFF. CDR3 DNA, as far as it was read: TGTGCCAGCGTCGCGGGAGTCGGCAATGAG.

As concerns this clone: With the read ending 3 residues before the CDR3 end, the germline J gene is used to fill in that end. This sample includes further DNA sequences coding for the same CDR3. J is TRBJ1-6 and V is TRBV7-3; 8 nucleotides match TRBD1. Germline V CDR1 and CDR2: SGHTA, FQGTGA. This CDR3 is built from 15 residues. With 2 bases clipped from V and 9 bases from J, the junction kept 6 bases outside the gene matches. The sequenced part of the CDR3 DNA is TGTGCCAGCAGCTTATTATCAGGGGGCGGTTCACCC. This encodes CASSLLSGGGSP. The full CDR3 is CASSLLSGGGSPLHF.

About this clone itself: Sequencing ends 3 residues short of the CDR3 end; the germline J gene provides the rest. The chain links TRBV7-9 to TRBJ2-5; possible D gene TRBD2, 5 bases. The CDR3 is 15 residues long. V was shortened by 3 bases and J by 2 bases, with 13 bases between the two germline ends. Germline CDR1 reads SEHNR; CDR2 reads FQNEAQ (reference sequence). The CDR3 region is CASSLIPRLQETQYF. CDR3 DNA (partial): TGTGCCAGCAGCTTGATTCCGAGACTACAAGAGACC.

To note about this clone: Read coverage stops 3 residues before the CDR3 terminus; the germline J gene supplies the remainder. The chain links TRBV7-6 to TRBJ1-1; 7 nucleotides match TRBD1. The J segment lost 3 bases and the V segment lost 5 bases, leaving 9 bases of the junction unmatched. The CDR3 has 15 residues. Germline CDR1 is SGHVS and CDR2 is FNYEAQ. This CDR3 is CASSLGGAGDTEAFF. Partial CDR3 DNA: TGTGCCAGCAGCCTAGGGGGCGCTGGGGACACTGAA.

Notes on this clone: The read terminates 3 residues ahead of where the CDR3 ends, so the germline J gene completes it. This chain links TRBV19 with TRBJ1-5; 7 nucleotides match TRBD1. Germline CDR1 is LNHDA and CDR2 is SQIVND (reference sequence). This CDR3 is 14 amino acids long. The junction had 10 bases not matched to a gene; V was cut back by 6 bases and J by 8 bases. The CDR3 spells CASRLDRVVEPQHF. The DNA read from the CDR3 is TGTGCCAGTAGATTAGACAGGGTCGTGGAGCCC.

Comment on this clone: The read terminates 3 residues ahead of where the CDR3 ends, so the germline J gene completes it. The chain recombines TRBV20-1 with TRBJ2-2; 9 bases map to TRBD1. J gave up 1 base and V 0 bases, and 6 bases lay outside the gene matches. CDR3 size: 17 residues. Germline-derived CDR1 and CDR2 are DFQATT and SNEGSKA (reference sequence). Incomplete CDR3 DNA: TGCAGTGCTAGAGATCCCGGGACAGGGCTGAACACCGGGGAG. Translating it yields CSARDPGTGLNTGE. The CDR3, in full, reads CSARDPGTGLNTGELFF.

As to this clone: The missing CDR3 end, 3 residues past where the read stops, is filled in from the germline J gene. J is TRBJ2-5 and V is TRBV20-1, with 9 positions matching TRBD1. CDR1 DFQATT and CDR2 SNEGSKA come from the germline V gene (reference sequence). V lost 0 bases and J lost 2; bases outside the gene matches: 7. The CDR3 runs to 16 residues. The CDR3 is CSARDQLQGAQETQYF. Partial CDR3 DNA: TGCAGTGCTAGAGATCAACTACAGGGGGCACAAGAGACC.

In regard to this clone: Other DNA sequences within the sample encode an identical CDR3. The CDR3 bases that were read are TGTGCCAGCAGCTTAGTAACTGGAAACACC. It yields the protein CASSLVTGNT. The entire CDR3 protein reads CASSLVTGNTIYF. This chain links TRBV7-6 with TRBJ1-3; D not resolved. The missing CDR3 end, 3 residues past where the read stops, is filled in from the germline J gene. Germline-derived CDR1 and CDR2 are SGHVS and FNYEAQ. The ends were cut back, 1 base at V and 2 bases at J, with 3 bases in the middle. CDR3 length equals 13 residues. Full variable domain (missing parts from reference TRBV7-6 and TRBJ1-3): GAGVSQSPRYKVTKRGQDVALRCDPISGHVSLYWYRQALGQGPEFLTYFNYEAQQDKSGLPNDRFSAERPEGSISTLTIQRTEQRDSAMYRCASSLVTGNTIYFGEGSWLTVV.

About this clone itself: The read halts 3 residues ahead of the CDR3 end, with the missing end drawn from the germline J gene. The V and J genes are TRBV19 and TRBJ2-1; 9 positions agree with TRBD1. Per the germline V gene, CDR1 is LNHDA and CDR2 is SQIVND (reference sequence). J was trimmed by 7 bases and V by 5 bases; bases with no gene match: 9. The CDR3 has 15 residues. The CDR3 reads CASSGPGQGKNEQFF. The sequenced CDR3 bases are TGTGCCAGTAGTGGCCCGGGACAGGGCAAGAATGAG. The whole variable domain, remainder taken from reference TRBV19 and TRBJ2-1, is DGGITQSPKYLFRKEGQNVTLSCEQNLNHDAMYWYRQDPGQGLRLIYYSQIVNDFQKGDIAEGYSVSREKKESFPLTVTSAQKNPTAFYLCASSGPGQGKNEQFFGPGTRLTVL.

With respect to this clone: The observed sequence ends 3 residues before the CDR3 terminus, with the missing tail filled in from the germline J gene. The chain combines TRBV6-1 with TRBJ2-5; D is ambiguous. Trimming pared 3 bases from V and 6 bases from J, leaving 8 bases between. CDR1 is MNHNS, CDR2 SASEGT, per germline. The CDR3 spans 12 residues. CDR3 DNA, as far as it was read: TGTGCCAGCAGTGACAGTATTAAGACC. Encoded protein: CASSDSIKT. The whole CDR3 protein reads CASSDSIKTQYF.

Remarks on this clone: The read gets to within 3 residues of the CDR3 end, and the germline J gene fills in the rest. J is TRBJ2-3 and V is TRBV30; 11 bases align to TRBD2. Germline CDR1 GTSNPN, CDR2 SVGIG (reference sequence). The CDR3 loop spans 15 amino acids. The V segment lost 2 bases and the J segment 4 bases; nucleotides outside the gene matches: 5. The covered CDR3 bases are TGTGCCTGGAGTTACTTAGCGGGAGGGGCAGATACG. It specifies CAWSYLAGGADT. The full CDR3 reads CAWSYLAGGADTQYF.

Worth noting for this clone: The observed sequence ends 3 residues before the CDR3 terminus, with the missing tail filled in from the germline J gene. The chain combines TRBV2 with TRBJ1-1; no clear D gene. V was shortened by 6 bases and J by 0 bases, with 14 bases between the two germline ends. Germline CDR1 and CDR2: SNHLY and FYNNEI. CDR3 size: 15 residues. The CDR3 DNA, read in part, is TGTGCCAGCAGGCCCAGGCCCATCATGAACACTGAA. Translation: CASRPRPIMNTE. The CDR3 in full is CASRPRPIMNTEAFF.

To note about this clone: The read terminates 3 residues before the CDR3 end, so the remaining end is supplied by the germline J gene. The genes are TRBV7-2 and TRBJ2-3; D may be TRBD2 (5 bases). This CDR3 contains 14 residues. CDR1 and CDR2 (germline): SGHTA, FQGNSA. The CDR3 bases that were read are TGTGCCAGCAGCTTAGGGACTGCACAAGAGACG. This sequence encodes CASSLGTAQET. The full CDR3 is CASSLGTAQETQYF.

Comments on this clone: The read ends 3 residues before the CDR3 terminus; that terminus is restored from the germline J gene. The chain carries TRBV5-1 and TRBJ1-5; D not certain. This CDR3 contains 16 residues. CDR1 SGHRS and CDR2 YFSETQ come from the germline V gene. Trimming stripped 0 bases from V and 6 bases from J, with 16 bases between. The sequenced part of the CDR3 DNA is TGCGCCAGCAGCTTGGGCGTCCTCCGGGGTGTTCAGCCC. Translation gives CASSLGVLRGVQP. The full-length CDR3 reads as CASSLGVLRGVQPQHF.

As concerns this clone: The read ends 3 residues shy of where the CDR3 ends; the end is completed using the germline J gene. The chain recombines TRBV7-9 with TRBJ2-1; TRBD1 matches at 11 bases. This CDR3 spans 15 amino acids. V was pared by 3 bases and J by 6 bases, with 4 bases of the junction left unmatched. CDR1 is SEHNR, CDR2 FQNEAQ, per germline (reference sequence). CDR3 DNA (partial): TGTGCCAGCAGCTTCCCCGGGACAGGGGGCAATGAG. It translates to CASSFPGTGGNE. The CDR3 in its entirety is CASSFPGTGGNEQFF. The full variable domain, rest sourced from reference TRBV7-9 and TRBJ2-1, is DTGVSQNPRHKITKRGQNVTFRCDPISEHNRLYWYRQTLGQGPEFLTYFQNEAQLEKSRLLSDRFSAERPKGSFSTLEIQRTEQGDSAMYLCASSFPGTGGNEQFFGPGTRLTVL.

Concerning this clone itself: The CDR3 end falls 3 residues outside the read, so it is completed with the germline J gene. The rearrangement uses TRBV5-1 and TRBJ2-7; the match to TRBD2 covers 7 bases. The junction had 0 bases not matched to a gene; V was cut back by 2 bases and J by 1 base. There are 13 residues in the CDR3. Looked up from germline, CDR1 is SGHRS and CDR2 is YFSETQ. Incomplete CDR3 DNA: TGCGCCAGCAGCTTAGCGGGATCCTACGAG. It encodes CASSLAGSYE. The whole CDR3 protein is CASSLAGSYEQYF.

CDR3 sequence: CASSEIGGGAGETQYF. CDR3 bases read: TGTGCCAGCAGTGAAATAGGCGGGGGGGCGGGAGAGACC. The chain is built from TRBV2 and TRBJ2-5, with 9 positions matching TRBD2. The read halts 3 residues ahead of the CDR3 end, with the missing end drawn from the germline J gene. CDR3 length: 16 residues. Germline lookup yields CDR1 SNHLY and CDR2 FYNNEI. Unmatched junction bases numbered 8, after V lost 2 bases and J lost 4 bases.

The DNA read from the CDR3 is TGTGCCAGCTCACCACAGGGGAATAGCAATCAGCCC. It yields the protein CASSPQGNSNQP. The CDR3 reads in full as CASSPQGNSNQPQHF. The chain couples TRBV18 to TRBJ1-5; D perhaps matches TRBD1 (5 bases). The sequenced fragment ends 3 residues before the CDR3 boundary, so the rest is inferred from the germline J gene. Germline V lookup: CDR1 KGHSH, CDR2 LQKENI. The CDR3 runs to 15 residues. The V end lost 1 base, the J end lost 0 bases, and 7 bases lay between the germline ends.

Comments on this clone: The CDR3 extends 3 residues past the end of the read, so its final part is completed from the germline J gene. The chain combines TRBV19 with TRBJ2-2; D possibly matches TRBD1 or TRBD2 (5 bases each). This CDR3 has 17 amino acids. Germline lookup yields CDR1 LNHDA and CDR2 SQIVND (reference sequence). Incomplete CDR3 DNA: TGTGCCAGTAGTATTTGGGGCTCGACAGAGAATCGGGAAAAG. Residues: CASSIWGSTENREK. In full, the CDR3 reads CASSIWGSTENREKLFF.